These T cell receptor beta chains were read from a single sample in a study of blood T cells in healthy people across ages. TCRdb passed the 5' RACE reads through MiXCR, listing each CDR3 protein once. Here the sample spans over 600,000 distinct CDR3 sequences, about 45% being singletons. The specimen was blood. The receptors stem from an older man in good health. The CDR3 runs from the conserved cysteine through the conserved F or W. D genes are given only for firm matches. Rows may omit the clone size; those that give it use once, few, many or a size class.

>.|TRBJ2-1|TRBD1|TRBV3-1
CASSQRQGYEQFF
TGTGCCAGCAGCCAGAGACAGGGGTATGAGCAGTTCTTC
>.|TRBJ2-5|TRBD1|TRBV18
CASSPKARGQETQYF
TGTGCCAGCTCACCGAAGGCCAGGGGGCAAGAGACCCAGTACTTC
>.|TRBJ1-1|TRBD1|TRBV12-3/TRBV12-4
CASRRGTVAYMNTEAFF
TGTGCCAGCAGACGCGGGACAGTTGCGTATATGAACACTGAAGCTTTCTTT
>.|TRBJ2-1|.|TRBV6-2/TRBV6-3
CASQRWSYNEQFF
TGTGCCAGCCAGAGGTGGTCCTACAATGAGCAGTTCTTC
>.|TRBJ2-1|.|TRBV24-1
CATSAVTRSSYNEQFF
TGTGCCACCAGTGCAGTGACTCGCAGCTCCTACAATGAGCAGTTCTTC
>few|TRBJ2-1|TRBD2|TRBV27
CASSKRYGTSGRAPYNEQFF
TGTGCCAGCAGTAAAAGATATGGGACTAGCGGGAGGGCCCCCTACAATGAGCAGTTCTTC
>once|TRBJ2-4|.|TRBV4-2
CASSQGAGSNEQNF
TGTGCCAGCAGCCAAGGGGCCGGGTCCAACGAGCAGAACTTC
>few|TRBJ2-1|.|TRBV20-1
CSAWPGAGNEQFF
TGCAGTGCTTGGCCCGGTGCGGGGAATGAGCAGTTCTTC
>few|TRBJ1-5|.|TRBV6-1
CASGGRPGSSNQPQHF
TGTGCCAGTGGGGGGAGACCAGGGTCTAGCAATCAGCCCCAGCATTTT
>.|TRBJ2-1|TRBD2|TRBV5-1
CASSDTSGRSSQFF
TGCGCCAGCAGCGATACTAGCGGGAGGTCGTCGCAGTTCTTC
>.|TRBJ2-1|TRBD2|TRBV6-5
CASSYYRTSKGDEQFF
TGTGCCAGCAGTTACTACCGGACTAGCAAGGGCGATGAGCAGTTCTTC
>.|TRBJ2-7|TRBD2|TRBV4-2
CASNHIAGALSHEQYF
TGTGCCAGCAACCACATAGCGGGAGCTCTTAGCCATGAGCAGTACTTC
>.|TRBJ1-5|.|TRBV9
CASSDAGGFGQPQHF
TGTGCCAGCAGCGACGCGGGGGGGTTCGGCCAGCCCCAGCATTTT
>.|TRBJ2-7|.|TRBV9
CASSVGASICEQYF
TGTGCCAGCAGCGTAGGGGCTAGCATCTGCGAGCAGTACTTC
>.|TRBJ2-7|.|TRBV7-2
CASTEVGLSRDEQYF
TGTGCCAGCACCGAGGTGGGCCTTTCCCGCGACGAGCAGTACTTC
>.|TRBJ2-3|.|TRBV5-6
CASSLVGTNTQYF
TGTGCCAGCAGCTTGGTCGGGACCAATACGCAGTATTTT
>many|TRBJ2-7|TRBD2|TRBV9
CASSTRALAGVYEQYF
TGTGCCAGCAGCACTCGAGCCCTAGCGGGAGTCTACGAGCAGTACTTC
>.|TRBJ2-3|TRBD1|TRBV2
CASSARQGYDTDTQYF
TGTGCCAGCAGTGCCCGACAGGGATACGACACAGATACGCAGTATTTT
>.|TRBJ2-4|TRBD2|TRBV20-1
CSAARTSGRVSIQYF
TGCAGTGCTGCCCGGACTAGCGGGAGGGTAAGCATTCAGTACTTC
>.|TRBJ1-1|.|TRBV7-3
CASSLGAIMNTEAFF
TGTGCCAGCAGCTTAGGTGCAATTATGAACACTGAAGCTTTCTTT
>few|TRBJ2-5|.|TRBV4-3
CASSSRRAETQYF
TGCGCCAGCAGCTCCCGTAGAGCTGAGACCCAGTACTTC
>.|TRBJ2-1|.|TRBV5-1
CASSSPVRGAALYNERFF
TGCGCCAGCAGCTCCCCGGTGCGTGGAGCGGCCCTCTACAATGAGCGGTTCTTC
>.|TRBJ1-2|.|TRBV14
CASSQVTGPIANYGYTF
TGTGCCAGCAGCCAAGTCACAGGCCCCATAGCTAACTATGGCTACACCTTC
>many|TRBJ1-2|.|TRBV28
CASSPNPAEYGYTF
TGTGCCAGCAGTCCCAACCCGGCGGAGTATGGCTACACCTTC
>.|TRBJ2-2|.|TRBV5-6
CASSPQDTGELFF
TGTGCCAGCAGCCCCCAGGACACCGGGGAGCTGTTTTTT
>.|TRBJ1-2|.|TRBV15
CATSREGSASGYTF
TGTGCCACCAGCAGAGAGGGGTCCGCCTCTGGCTACACCTTC
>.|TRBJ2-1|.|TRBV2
CASRGLGGRFNEQFF
TGTGCCAGCAGAGGCCTTGGGGGGCGTTTCAATGAGCAGTTCTTC
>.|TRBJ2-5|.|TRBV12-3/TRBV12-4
CASSLLQTQYF
TGTGCCAGCAGTTTATTGCAGACCCAGTACTTC
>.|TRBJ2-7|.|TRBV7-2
CASSLASISYNEQYF
TGTGCCAGCAGCTTAGCTAGCATCTCCTACAATGAGCAGTACTTC
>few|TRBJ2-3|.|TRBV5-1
CASSLHQGDTQYF
TGCGCCAGCAGCTTACACCAGGGAGATACGCAGTATTTT
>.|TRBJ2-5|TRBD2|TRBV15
CATSRLAGGPGQETQYF
TGTGCCACCAGCAGACTAGCGGGAGGGCCGGGGCAAGAGACCCAGTACTTC
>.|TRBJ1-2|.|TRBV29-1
CSAQGHYDFDGYTF
TGCAGCGCCCAAGGACATTATGACTTTGATGGCTACACCTTC
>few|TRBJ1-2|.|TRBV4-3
CASSQDHRDYGYTF
TGCGCCAGCAGCCAAGATCACAGGGACTATGGCTACACCTTC
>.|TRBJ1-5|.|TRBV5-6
CASSLAGSGNQPQHF
TGTGCCAGCAGCTTGGCGGGGTCTGGCAATCAGCCCCAGCATTTT
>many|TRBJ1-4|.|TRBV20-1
CSALGGGGATNEKLFF
TGCAGTGCACTGGGTGGGGGGGGCGCAACTAATGAAAAACTGTTTTTT
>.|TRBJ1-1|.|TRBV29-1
CSVESQETNTEAFF
TGCAGCGTTGAAAGCCAGGAGACGAACACTGAAGCTTTCTTT
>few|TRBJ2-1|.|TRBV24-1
CATSDPGHARSYNEQFF
TGTGCCACCAGTGACCCCGGACATGCCCGCTCCTACAATGAGCAGTTCTTC
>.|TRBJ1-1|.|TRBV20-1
CSSRGSSRWTEAFF
TGCAGTTCTAGGGGGAGTTCTCGTTGGACTGAAGCTTTCTTT
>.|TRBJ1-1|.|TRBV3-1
CASSHRSGTEAFF
TGTGCCAGCAGCCATAGGAGTGGCACTGAAGCTTTCTTT
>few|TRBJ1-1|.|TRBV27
CASSLEPGLSNTEAFF
TGTGCCAGCAGTTTAGAACCAGGCCTATCGAACACTGAAGCTTTCTTT
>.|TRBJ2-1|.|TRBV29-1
CSVVSSYNEQFF
TGCAGCGTCGTGTCCTCCTACAATGAGCAGTTCTTC
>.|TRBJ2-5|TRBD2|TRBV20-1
CSAKRGGNQETQYF
TGCAGTGCCAAGCGGGGGGGCAACCAAGAGACCCAGTACTTC
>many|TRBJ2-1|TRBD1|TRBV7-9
CASSSGQPGDEQFF
TGTGCCAGCAGCTCGGGACAGCCCGGAGATGAGCAGTTCTTC
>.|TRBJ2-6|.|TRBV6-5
CASSGRYYSGANVLTF
TGTGCCAGCAGCGGACGGTACTACTCTGGGGCCAACGTCCTGACTTTC
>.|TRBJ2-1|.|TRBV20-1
CSAPLVTPPYNEQFF
TGCAGTGCCCCACTAGTTACTCCTCCCTACAATGAGCAGTTCTTC
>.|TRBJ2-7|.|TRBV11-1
CASSPGVVSYEQYF
TGTGCCAGCAGCCCCGGGGTAGTATCCTACGAGCAGTACTTC
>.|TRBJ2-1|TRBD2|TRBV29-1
CSQSSGTSRDNEQFF
TGCAGCCAATCTTCCGGGACTAGCAGAGACAATGAGCAGTTCTTC
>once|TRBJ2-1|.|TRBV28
CASSLIGLGRGNEQFF
TGTGCCAGCAGTTTAATTGGCTTGGGTCGTGGGAATGAGCAGTTCTTC
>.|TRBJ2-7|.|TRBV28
CASRVGPGRGTYEQYF
TGTGCCAGCAGAGTGGGGCCGGGACGGGGGACCTACGAGCAGTACTTC